The next 9 T cell receptor beta chains were all read from a single sample in a study of blood T cells in healthy people across ages. A J-beta primer mix and a sample-barcoded 5' primer were used in a second PCR of roughly 6 to 11 cycles. TCRdb used MiXCR to reprocess the 5' RACE reads, holding one entry per CDR3 protein. This table has about 680,000 distinct CDR3 sequences, about half appearing once. Material for sequencing was blood. The receptors originated from a woman in her sixties in good health.

The sample holds one count of this clonotype. The chain links TRBV29-1 to TRBJ2-3; D uncertain. V lost 4 bases and J lost 3, with 17 bases in between. The germline V gene has CDR1 SQVTM and CDR2 ANQGSEA. The length of the CDR3 is 15 residues. The CDR3 loop is CSVAGGPKRTDTQYF. DNA of the CDR3: TGCAGCGTTGCGGGTGGGCCGAAGAGGACAGATACGCAGTATTTT.

The rearrangement links TRBV2 to TRBJ2-7, with 7 positions matching TRBD1. The J segment lost 1 base and the V segment lost 2 bases, leaving 5 bases of the junction unmatched. This CDR3 is 15 amino acids long. Germline V gene data show CDR1 as SNHLY and CDR2 as FYNNEI. CDR3: CASSEPGQPSYEQYF. CDR3 DNA sequence: TGTGCCAGCAGTGAACCGGGACAGCCGTCCTACGAGCAGTACTTC.

The J gene is TRBJ1-2, the V gene TRBV6-6; 7 positions match TRBD1. Germline CDR1 MNHNY, CDR2 SVGAGI (reference sequence). The CDR3 sequence is 16 residues long. V was pared by 6 bases and J by 4 bases, with 14 bases of the junction left unmatched. The CDR3 DNA reads as TGTGCCAGCAGGGGCAGACAGGGCCCCTTATCCTATGGCTACACCTTC. Protein: CASRGRQGPLSYGYTF.

The chain is built from TRBV15 and TRBJ2-3, with 9 bases fitting TRBD2. Looked up from germline, CDR1 is LNHNV and CDR2 is YYDKDF (reference sequence). CDR3 length: 20 residues. V trimming: 0 bases; J trimming: 2 bases; junction bases outside the gene matches: 15. The CDR3 nucleotides are TGTGCCACCAGCAGAGAGCCGGTGGGTGCTAGCGGGAAGTCCACAGATACGCAGTATTTT. Its protein product is CATSREPVGASGKSTDTQYF.

The chain employs TRBV18 and TRBJ2-5; 13 nucleotides align to TRBD2. Germline CDR1 is KGHSH and CDR2 is LQKENI. V was clipped by 3 bases and J by 5 bases; unmatched bases: 9. This CDR3 is 17 amino acids long. As DNA, the CDR3 is TGTGCCAGCTCACCCCTCCGGACACTAGCGGGAGGGGAGACCCAGTACTTC. It codes for CASSPLRTLAGGETQYF.

The CDR3 here is CASSQGLAGPRGTGELFF. DNA of the CDR3: TGTGCCAGCAGCCAAGGACTAGCGGGACCCCGGGGCACCGGGGAGCTGTTTTTT. This chain joins TRBV14 and TRBJ2-2, with 11 bases aligning to TRBD2. The CDR3 runs 18 residues. Germline V gives CDR1 SGHDN, CDR2 FVKESK. V was pared by 1 base and J by 4 bases, with 8 bases of the junction left unmatched.

The chain combines TRBV7-2 with TRBJ1-2; 8 nucleotides match TRBD1. CDR3 length: 16 amino acids. V was pared by 5 bases and J by 4 bases, with 12 bases of the junction left unmatched. Germline V gives CDR1 SGHTA, CDR2 FQGNSA. CDR3 nucleotide sequence: TGTGCCAGCAGCAAACGGGAACTCAGGGGGCCCTATGGCTACACCTTC. Translated, it gives CASSKRELRGPYGYTF.

The J gene is TRBJ2-7, the V gene TRBV7-2; the D gene is possibly TRBD2 (6 bases). The CDR3 has 14 amino acids. With 3 bases removed from V and 2 bases from J, the gap between germline ends came to 11 bases. Germline CDR1 reads SGHTA; CDR2 reads FQGNSA. CDR3 in DNA: TGTGCCAGCAGCTTCCTGGGGGGACCCTACGAGCAGTACTTC. It specifies CASSFLGGPYEQYF.

The V and J genes are TRBV5-5 and TRBJ1-5; D is perhaps TRBD1 (5 bases). Trimming stripped 4 bases from V and 1 base from J, with 12 bases between. The CDR3 has 15 residues. CDR1 SGHKS and CDR2 YYEKEE come from the germline V gene (reference sequence). CDR3 residues: CASSARDESNQPQHF. The CDR3 nucleotides read TGTGCCAGCAGCGCCCGGGACGAGAGCAATCAGCCCCAGCATTTT.